These T cell receptor beta chains were read from a single sample in a study of CD4 T cells in relation to SARS-CoV-2 and coronaviruses. Profiled with immunoSEQ multiplex PCR; TCRdb holds only in-frame clones, not every one. Counted here are around 65,000 clones, about 87% occurring once; the ten biggest clones make up roughly 1.5%. Material: memory CD4+ T cells from PBMCs. The receptors originated from a human donor in good health. CDR3s include the opening cysteine and the closing phenylalanine or tryptophan. Clone size is given for some rows only: seen once, a few or many times, or a class if the clone is expanded.

clone_size v_call cdr3_length cdr3_aa
. TRBV3-1/TRBV3-2 13 CASSLWTDYEQYF
. TRBV9 16 CASSLGPGPTTGELFF
. TRBV28 12 CASRDGGNTIYF
. TRBV15 15 CATSEWTVSGNTIYF
. TRBV5-8 15 CASSIAGPISYEQYF
. TRBV2 15 CASRADRVSTGELFF
. TRBV10-3 16 CAISELLGIAGNTIYF
. TRBV6-5 15 CASSLRTGGAYEQYF
. TRBV5-6 15 CANQIQGRENTEAFF
. TRBV18 15 CASSRTRDAYNEQFF
few TRBV19 15 CASSPRTGVTYEQYF
. TRBV4-1 15 CASAWQGVAGNTIYF
. TRBV11-2 14 CASARQGFVYEQYF
. TRBV27 14 CASSLYRVDTEAFF
. TRBV5-4 16 CASSLDGGANTGELFF
. TRBV6-5 14 CASRGQGENYGYTF
. TRBV18 14 CASSLRAPSYEQYF
. TRBV6-5 12 CASTGTQETQYF
. TRBV18 14 CASSPSFGNYGYTF
once TRBV7-6 16 CASSLGGGDPNQPQHF
. TRBV5-1 16 CASSLDGGQRGWEAFF
. TRBV7-9 17 CASSLSTGGEGTGELFF
once TRBV18 18 CASSFPRRTGAGEETQYF
once TRBV7-3 15 CASSLKAGVTDTQYF
. TRBV4-1 16 CASSQDWTTSYSPLHF
. TRBV30 14 CAWSVLGVQETQYF
. TRBV19 15 CASSRSGGGGNTIYF
. TRBV19 12 CASKKTGDGYTF
once TRBV2 11 CASWAEETQYF
. TRBV28 15 CASSSSSGGRNEQFF
. TRBV5-4 16 CASSPSGRSSYNEQFF